This T cell receptor beta chain appears in the sequencing data of a study of regulatory T cells in long-lasting Graves disease. Whole-study findings and limits: Gene preferences differed: TRBV28, TRBJ1-2, TRBJ2-5 in persistent cases.

Arm-PCR of CDR3 regions and iRepertoire HTBI primers were used to build TCR beta libraries. TCRdb itself ran the multiplex PCR reads through MiXCR, one entry per CDR3 protein. This sample yields 680,000 or so distinct CDR3 sequences, of which roughly 15% are seen a single time; about 17% belongs to the top ten. Turning to this clonotype: Its antigen is still unknown.

Time point defined: newly diagnosed GD, antithyroid drugs for less than 3 months. Following extraction of RNA from PBMCs, that RNA was used to make the TCR library. From each patient, roughly 9 milliliters of peripheral blood was drawn and collected into an EDTA anticoagulant tube. The V end was cut by 6 bases, the J end by 3 bases, with 14 bases between. This CDR3 spans 15 amino acids. CDR1 KGHDR and CDR2 SFDVKD come from the germline V gene. The same sample was also used in a study of T cells in Graves' hyperthyroidism and ophthalmopathy. As reported in that work: Graves' hyperthyroidism was deemed stable absent ophthalmopathy progression within 18 months. Using the HTBI primer set, a first-round RT-PCR was run on the TCR CDR3.

Source: peripheral blood mononuclear cells (PBMCs), taken at new diagnosis, from a patient treated with antithyroid drugs. V and J are TRBV24-1 and TRBJ1-5; D may be TRBD1 (5 bases). The sequence was obtained from a woman aged 25 to 39 with Graves disease. The CDR3: CATSPGRALNQPQHF. CDR3 sequence (DNA): TGTGCCACCAGTCCGGGCAGGGCCCTCAATCAGCCCCAGCATTTT.